What follows are 8 T cell receptor beta chains derived from one specimen sequenced in a study of blood T cell repertoires in COVID-19. Measured with immunoSEQ multiplex PCR; TCRdb has only the in-frame clones, and not every one. The sample holds 200,000 to 250,000 clones; 81% are singletons and the top ten take about 10%. Source material: PBMCs or T cells enriched from blood (not recorded which). Every receptor here comes from a man aged 35-49 years who had recovered from COVID-19.

This clone was detected only once. The gene calls are TRBV9 and TRBJ2-2, with TRBD1 identical over 10 bases. J was trimmed by 2 bases and V by 4 bases; bases with no gene match: 5. CDR1 is SGDLS, CDR2 YYNGEE, per germline. The CDR3 has 16 amino acids. The CDR3 protein is CASSSDRGQNTGELFF. CDR3 DNA sequence: TGTGCCAGCAGCTCCGACAGGGGGCAAAACACCGGGGAGCTGTTTTTT.

This clone showed up just a few times. V usage is TRBV5-1 and J usage is TRBJ2-2; possible D gene TRBD1, 6 bases. The CDR3 extends over 14 amino acids. Germline values: CDR1 SGHRS, CDR2 YFSETQ. V lost 3 bases, J lost 6 bases, and 12 bases lay in between. The CDR3 sequence is CASSSDNRAGELFF. The CDR3 DNA reads TGCGCCAGCAGCTCCGATAACAGGGCCGGGGAGCTGTTTTTT.

The V call is TRBV6-5, the J call TRBJ2-3; 8 nucleotides align to TRBD2. The CDR3 totals 15 residues. The V and J ends lost 2 bases and 7 bases, in that order; junction bases with no gene match: 8. In germline, CDR1 is MNHEY, CDR2 SVGAGI. Here the CDR3 reads CASSYGERGTNTQYF. The CDR3 region has the DNA TGTGCCAGCAGTTACGGAGAGCGGGGGACTAATACGCAGTATTTT.

The gene calls are TRBV7-2 and TRBJ2-7; D may be TRBD1 (5 bases). Per the germline V gene, CDR1 is SGHTA and CDR2 is FQGNSA. The CDR3 length is 14 residues. Between the trimmed V and J ends, which lost 2 bases and 3 bases, there was a span of 11 bases. The CDR3 sequence is CASSLIAGRYEQYF. The CDR3 bases are TGTGCCAGCAGCTTAATAGCAGGGCGCTACGAGCAGTACTTC. The full variable domain, in which reference TRBV7-2 and TRBJ2-7 provide the parts outside the CDR3, is GAGVSQSPSNKVTEKGKDVELRCDPISGHTALYWYRQSLGQGLEFLIYFQGNSAPDKSGLPSDRFSAERTGGSVSTLTIQRTQQEDSAVYLCASSLIAGRYEQYFGPGTRLTVT.

The chain employs TRBV5-1 and TRBJ2-6; TRBD1 is a possible D gene (6 bases). The length of the CDR3 is 16 residues. Germline CDR1 is SGHRS and CDR2 is YFSETQ. V gave up 3 bases and J gave up 4 bases, with 14 bases separating them. The CDR3 region is CASSSATGPGANVLTF. CDR3 in DNA: TGCGCCAGCAGCTCCGCTACAGGGCCCGGGGCCAACGTCCTGACTTTC.

The chain joins TRBV30 to TRBJ2-7; the match to TRBD1 covers 7 bases. Germline CDR1 reads GTSNPN; CDR2 reads SVGIG (reference sequence). Germline trimming cut 7 bases from V and 5 bases from J; bases unmatched to any gene: 8. The CDR3 extends over 12 amino acids. CDR3: CALDRDGNEQYF. The CDR3 nucleotides are TGTGCCTTAGACAGGGATGGGAACGAGCAGTACTTC. Complete variable domain (other parts from reference TRBV30 and TRBJ2-7): SQTIHQWPATLVQPVGSPLSLECTVEGTSNPNLYWYRQAAGRGLQLLFYSVGIGQISSEVPQNLSASRPQDRQFILSSKKLLLSDSGFYLCALDRDGNEQYFGPGTRLTVT.

The chain is built from TRBV18 and TRBJ1-1, with TRBD1 matching 8 bases. The CDR3 contains 14 residues. The ends lost 0 bases at V and 10 bases at J; junction bases unmatched: 7. CDR1 is KGHSH, CDR2 LQKENI, per germline. CDR3 sequence (DNA): TGTGCCAGCTCACCACCCCCGCAGGGGGCAACAGCTTTCTTT. It codes for CASSPPPQGATAFF.

The sample holds a few counts of this clone. The V gene is TRBV7-8, the J gene TRBJ1-2, with 10 bases that match TRBD1. CDR3 length equals 16 residues. With V trimmed by 1 base and J by 7 bases, 9 bases remained unmatched. The germline V gene has CDR1 SGHVS and CDR2 FQNEAQ. The CDR3 region has the DNA TGTGCCAGCAGCTTAGTTTTCGGACAGGGGGTGGGTGGCTACACCTTC. It translates to CASSLVFGQGVGGYTF.